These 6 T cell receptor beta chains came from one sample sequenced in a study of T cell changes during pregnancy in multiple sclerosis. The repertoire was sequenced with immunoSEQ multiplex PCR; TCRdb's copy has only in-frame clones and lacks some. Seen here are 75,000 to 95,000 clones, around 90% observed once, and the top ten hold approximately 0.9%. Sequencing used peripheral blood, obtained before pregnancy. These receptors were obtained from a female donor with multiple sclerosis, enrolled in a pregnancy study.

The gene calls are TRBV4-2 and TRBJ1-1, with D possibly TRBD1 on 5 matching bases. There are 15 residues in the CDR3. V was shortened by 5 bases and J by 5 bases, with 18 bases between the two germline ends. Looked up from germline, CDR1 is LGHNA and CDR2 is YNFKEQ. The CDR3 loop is CASSASQGVGTEAFF. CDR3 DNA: TGTGCCAGCAGCGCCTCCCAAGGGGTAGGGACTGAAGCTTTCTTT.

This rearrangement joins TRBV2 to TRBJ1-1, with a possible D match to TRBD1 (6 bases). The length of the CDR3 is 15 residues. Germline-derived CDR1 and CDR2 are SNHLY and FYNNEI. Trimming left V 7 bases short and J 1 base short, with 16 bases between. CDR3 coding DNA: TGTGCCAGCATCGAGGGGAGGGGGGGGAACACTGAAGCTTTCTTT. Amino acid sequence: CASIEGRGGNTEAFF.

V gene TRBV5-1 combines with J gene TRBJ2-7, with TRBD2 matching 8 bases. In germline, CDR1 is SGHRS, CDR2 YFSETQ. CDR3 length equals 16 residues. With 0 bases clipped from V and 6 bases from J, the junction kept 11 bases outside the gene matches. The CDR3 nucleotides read TGCGCCAGCAGCTTGGCTCCTATCGGGGGGGGAACCGAGCAGTACTTC. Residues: CASSLAPIGGGTEQYF.

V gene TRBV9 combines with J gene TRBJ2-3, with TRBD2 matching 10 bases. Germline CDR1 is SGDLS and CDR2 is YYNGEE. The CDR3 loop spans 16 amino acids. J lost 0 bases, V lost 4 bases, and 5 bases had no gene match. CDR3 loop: CASSIAGLASTDTQYF. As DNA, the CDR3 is TGTGCCAGCAGCATCGCGGGACTAGCGAGCACAGATACGCAGTATTTT.

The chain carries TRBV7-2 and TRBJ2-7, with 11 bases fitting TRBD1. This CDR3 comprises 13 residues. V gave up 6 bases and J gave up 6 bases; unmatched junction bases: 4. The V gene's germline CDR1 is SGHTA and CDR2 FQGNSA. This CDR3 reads CASSQDRGREQYF. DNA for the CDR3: TGTGCCAGCAGTCAGGACAGGGGGCGCGAGCAGTACTTC.

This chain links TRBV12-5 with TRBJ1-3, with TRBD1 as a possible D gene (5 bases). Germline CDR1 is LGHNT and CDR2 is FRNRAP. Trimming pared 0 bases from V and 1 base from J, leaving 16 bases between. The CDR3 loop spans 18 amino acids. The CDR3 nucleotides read TGTGCTAGTGGTTTGGTAGGTCCAGGGACTTTTTCTGGAAACACCATATATTTT. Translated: CASGLVGPGTFSGNTIYF.